A selection of T cell receptor beta chains follows, all from one sample in a study of T cells in Graves' hyperthyroidism and ophthalmopathy. TCRdb used MiXCR to reprocess the multiplex PCR reads, holding one entry per CDR3 protein. The table records about 540,000 distinct CDR3 sequences, 40% to 55% of them present only once. The sequenced material came from peripheral blood or thyroid tissue (not recorded which). These receptors were collected from a woman aged 18-29 years with Graves' hyperthyroidism. Each CDR3 is given with its conserved first and last residue. The D gene is left open where the match is weak. Not every row has a clone size; where given, it reads once, few, many or a size class.

abundance: once
v_gene: TRBV9
d_gene: NA
j_gene: TRBJ1-1
CDR3aa: CASSVGHLSAEAFF
CDR3nt: TGTGCCAGCAGCGTTGGACATCTGTCGGCTGAAGCTTTCTTT

abundance: NA
v_gene: TRBV29-1
d_gene: TRBD2
j_gene: TRBJ2-7
CDR3aa: CSVIVLAGLGPYEQYF
CDR3nt: TGCAGCGTTATCGTACTAGCGGGATTGGGCCCCTACGAGCAGTACTTC

abundance: NA
v_gene: TRBV9
d_gene: TRBD1
j_gene: TRBJ1-2
CDR3aa: CASSVGVTGTANYGYTF
CDR3nt: TGTGCCAGCAGCGTAGGGGTTACCGGGACAGCAAACTATGGCTACACCTTC

abundance: NA
v_gene: TRBV29-1
d_gene: TRBD1
j_gene: TRBJ2-7
CDR3aa: CSVRIGQGRTYEQYF
CDR3nt: TGCAGCGTCAGAATTGGACAGGGCAGAACCTACGAGCAGTACTTC

abundance: many
v_gene: TRBV7-9
d_gene: TRBD1
j_gene: TRBJ1-1
CDR3aa: CASSVGQPNTEAFF
CDR3nt: TGTGCCAGCAGCGTGGGACAGCCTAACACTGAAGCTTTCTTT

abundance: many
v_gene: TRBV6-5
d_gene: NA
j_gene: TRBJ1-2
CDR3aa: CASSFLGSYGYTF
CDR3nt: TGTGCCAGCAGTTTCCTAGGGTCCTATGGCTACACCTTC

abundance: many
v_gene: TRBV4-1
d_gene: TRBD2
j_gene: TRBJ2-7
CDR3aa: CATRTSGSYEQYF
CDR3nt: TGCGCCACCAGGACTAGCGGGAGCTACGAGCAGTACTTC

abundance: NA
v_gene: TRBV20-1
d_gene: NA
j_gene: TRBJ2-7
CDR3aa: CSALSHLATSYEQYF
CDR3nt: TGCAGTGCCCTGAGCCACCTTGCAACCTCCTACGAGCAGTACTTC

abundance: NA
v_gene: TRBV29-1
d_gene: NA
j_gene: TRBJ1-2
CDR3aa: CSVEWGTHYGYTF
CDR3nt: TGCAGCGTTGAATGGGGGACCCACTATGGCTACACCTTC

abundance: NA
v_gene: TRBV7-9
d_gene: TRBD1
j_gene: TRBJ1-2
CDR3aa: CASGPRDRESYTF
CDR3nt: TGTGCCAGCGGACCCCGGGACAGGGAAAGCTACACCTTC

abundance: few
v_gene: TRBV19
d_gene: NA
j_gene: TRBJ2-2
CDR3aa: CASGDGTNTGELFF
CDR3nt: TGTGCCAGTGGGGACGGGACGAACACCGGGGAGCTGTTTTTT

abundance: many
v_gene: TRBV5-6
d_gene: NA
j_gene: TRBJ1-1
CDR3aa: CASTGWALDTEAFF
CDR3nt: TGTGCCAGCACCGGTTGGGCCTTGGACACTGAAGCTTTCTTT

abundance: once
v_gene: TRBV7-8
d_gene: NA
j_gene: TRBJ1-6
CDR3aa: CASSMGPGNSPLHF
CDR3nt: TGTGCCAGCAGCATGGGACCGGGAAATTCACCCCTCCACTTT

abundance: few
v_gene: TRBV18
d_gene: NA
j_gene: TRBJ1-1
CDR3aa: CASSLGAGQDAFF
CDR3nt: TGTGCCAGCTCACTTGGGGCAGGACAAGACGCTTTCTTT

abundance: many
v_gene: TRBV19
d_gene: NA
j_gene: TRBJ1-5
CDR3aa: CASNKPGRENQPQHF
CDR3nt: TGTGCCAGTAACAAACCAGGGAGGGAGAATCAGCCCCAGCATTTT

abundance: many
v_gene: TRBV3-1
d_gene: NA
j_gene: TRBJ2-7
CDR3aa: CASSPSADRMQYF
CDR3nt: TGTGCCAGCAGCCCCTCCGCCGACCGTATGCAGTACTTC

abundance: few
v_gene: TRBV2
d_gene: TRBD2
j_gene: TRBJ2-5
CDR3aa: CASILSGSTKTQYF
CDR3nt: TGTGCCAGCATCCTTAGCGGGAGCACAAAGACCCAGTACTTC

abundance: many
v_gene: TRBV30
d_gene: TRBD1
j_gene: TRBJ2-5
CDR3aa: CAFEQGYETQYF
CDR3nt: TGTGCCTTTGAACAGGGGTACGAGACCCAGTACTTC

abundance: NA
v_gene: TRBV19
d_gene: NA
j_gene: TRBJ1-1
CDR3aa: CASSNTGVRAFF
CDR3nt: TGTGCCAGTAGTAACACTGGCGTCCGAGCTTTCTTT

abundance: many
v_gene: TRBV10-3
d_gene: NA
j_gene: TRBJ2-7
CDR3aa: CAISATGMGEQYF
CDR3nt: TGTGCCATCAGCGCAACAGGGATGGGCGAGCAGTACTTC

abundance: many
v_gene: TRBV7-9
d_gene: NA
j_gene: TRBJ2-5
CDR3aa: CASSLAGLAQTQYF
CDR3nt: TGTGCCAGCAGCTTAGCCGGGCTCGCACAGACCCAGTACTTC

abundance: NA
v_gene: TRBV11-2
d_gene: NA
j_gene: TRBJ2-1
CDR3aa: CASSLGWDTGNEQFF
CDR3nt: TGTGCCAGCAGCTTAGGGTGGGACACAGGCAATGAGCAGTTCTTC

abundance: few
v_gene: TRBV20-1
d_gene: NA
j_gene: TRBJ2-2
CDR3aa: CSARDLPVGPGTGELFF
CDR3nt: TGCAGTGCTAGAGACCTTCCAGTAGGGCCGGGCACCGGGGAGCTGTTTTTT

abundance: many
v_gene: TRBV4-2
d_gene: NA
j_gene: TRBJ1-1
CDR3aa: CASSHEGTEAFF
CDR3nt: TGTGCCAGCAGCCATGAGGGCACTGAAGCTTTCTTT